Each of the 19 T cell receptor beta chains below was sequenced from the same sample in a study of cytomegalovirus exposure and HLA in healthy donors. Use of 60 Vbeta and 13 Jbeta primers characterized the PCR. Clones were sequenced by immunoSEQ multiplex PCR, and TCRdb holds only the in-frame ones, with some missing. The data show 150,000 to 200,000 clones, with around 80% seen just once and under 15% held by the top ten. The sequenced material came from PBMCs. These receptors were taken from a woman aged 40 to 55 in good health and CMV-seronegative.

This clone came up once. The chain has TRBV5-1 and TRBJ1-1, with D possibly matching TRBD1 (5 bases). The CDR3 loop spans 16 amino acids. Deletions cut 4 bases from V and 6 bases from J, with 22 bases between. Germline loops: CDR1 SGHRS, CDR2 YFSETQ. CDR3 nucleotide sequence: TGCGCCAGCAGCCTCGCACTTCAAGAAAAAGGGGCTGAAGCTTTCTTT. It codes for CASSLALQEKGAEAFF.

The rearrangement uses TRBV9 and TRBJ2-7; perhaps TRBD2 as D (5 bases). The CDR3 extends over 14 amino acids. V lost 4 bases to trimming and J lost 4 bases, with 15 bases between them. Per germline, CDR1 SGDLS and CDR2 YYNGEE. DNA of the CDR3: TGTGCCAGCAGCCTCCGTTTCGAGGGTTACGAGCAGTACTTC. Its translation: CASSLRFEGYEQYF.

The chain recombines TRBV28 with TRBJ1-2; 10 bases line up with TRBD1. V lost 6 bases and J lost 8; bases outside the gene matches: 12. The germline CDR1 and CDR2 sequences are MDHEN and SYDVKM. There are 15 residues in the CDR3. CDR3 region: CASRYPTGGASGYTF. The CDR3 region has the DNA TGTGCCAGCAGATACCCGACAGGGGGCGCAAGCGGCTACACCTTC.

The chain uses TRBV2 and TRBJ1-5, with TRBD1 as a possible D gene (6 bases). The germline V gene encodes CDR1 SNHLY and CDR2 FYNNEI. V was pared by 3 bases and J by 6 bases, with 12 bases between. The CDR3 contains 14 residues. The CDR3 DNA reads TGTGCCAGCAGTGACCCTACAGGGCTTCAGCCCCAGCATTTT. It encodes CASSDPTGLQPQHF.

The genes are TRBV28 and TRBJ1-2, with a weak D call TRBD1 (6 bases). The V gene's germline CDR1 is MDHEN and CDR2 SYDVKM. The germline V and J ends were trimmed by 6 bases and 8 bases, with 16 bases remaining between them. The CDR3 is made up of 13 amino acids. The CDR3 DNA sequence: TGTGCCAGCAGAGATGACAGGACCCAAGGCTACACCTTC. This codes for CASRDDRTQGYTF.

The chain has TRBV19 and TRBJ1-4; D not certain. Germline CDR1 LNHDA, CDR2 SQIVND (reference sequence). CDR3 length: 15 residues. Trimming took 5 bases from V and 0 from J, leaving 10 bases between them. The chain's CDR3 is CASSPPFATNEKLFF. The CDR3, as DNA: TGTGCCAGTAGTCCCCCGTTTGCAACTAATGAAAAACTGTTTTTT. The variable domain in full, completed from reference TRBV19 and TRBJ1-4, reads DGGITQSPKYLFRKEGQNVTLSCEQNLNHDAMYWYRQDPGQGLRLIYYSQIVNDFQKGDIAEGYSVSREKKESFPLTVTSAQKNPTAFYLCASSPPFATNEKLFFGSGTQLSVL.

V is TRBV6-5 and J is TRBJ1-1; D is perhaps TRBD1 (5 bases). V was pared by 8 bases and J by 1 base, with 11 bases between. This CDR3 comprises 13 residues. In germline, CDR1 is MNHEY, CDR2 SVGAGI. The CDR3 here is CASRYGQNTEAFF. CDR3 nucleotide sequence: TGTGCCAGCCGGTATGGACAGAACACTGAAGCTTTCTTT.

V and J are TRBV6-6 and TRBJ2-5; a weak D match, TRBD1 (6 bases). V lost 2 bases, J lost 5 bases, and 18 bases lay in between. Germline values: CDR1 MNHNY, CDR2 SVGAGI (reference sequence). This CDR3 is 16 amino acids long. DNA for the CDR3: TGTGCCAGCAGTTACGCGAGGGGGACCACCGTGGAGACCCAGTACTTC. It is translated as CASSYARGTTVETQYF.

The rearrangement links TRBV7-2 to TRBJ1-1; D is perhaps TRBD1 (6 bases). The CDR3 loop spans 18 amino acids. V dropped 4 bases and J dropped 0 bases, with 21 bases sitting between them. Germline loops: CDR1 SGHTA, CDR2 FQGNSA. CDR3 region: CASSSGRGTGILNTEAFF. As DNA, the CDR3 is TGTGCCAGCAGCTCAGGGAGGGGTACAGGGATTCTGAACACTGAAGCTTTCTTT.

The chain employs TRBV6-6 and TRBJ2-3, with TRBD2 matching over 7 bases. Germline V gene sequence: CDR1 MNHNY, CDR2 SVGAGI (reference sequence). This CDR3 is built from 15 residues. V dropped 8 bases and J dropped 6; count of bases not matched to a gene: 14. This CDR3 is CASSDGRLQLDTQYF. The CDR3 DNA reads TGTGCCAGCTCCGACGGGAGGCTGCAGCTGGATACGCAGTATTTT.

The chain carries TRBV11-2 and TRBJ2-1; 9 bases map to TRBD2. Germline V gives CDR1 SGHAT, CDR2 FQNNGV. This CDR3 spans 16 amino acids. V was clipped by 6 bases and J by 7 bases; unmatched bases: 13. As DNA, the CDR3 is TGTGCCAGCAGAGAAGGTGTAGCGGGAGTGGAAAATGAGCAGTTCTTC. It codes for CASREGVAGVENEQFF.

V gene TRBV10-1 combines with J gene TRBJ1-1, with D perhaps TRBD1 (5 bases). Germline CDR1 and CDR2: WNHNN and SYGVQD (reference sequence). This CDR3 region has 15 residues. The V end lost 1 base, the J end lost 1 base, and 10 bases lay between the germline ends. CDR3 nucleotides: TGCGCCAGCAGTGAGTTCCGGCAGGGGAACACTGAAGCTTTCTTT. It yields the protein CASSEFRQGNTEAFF.

The chain has TRBV27 and TRBJ2-5; 7 positions agree with TRBD2. Germline V lookup: CDR1 MNHEY, CDR2 SMNVEV (reference sequence). J was trimmed by 5 bases and V by 5 bases; bases with no gene match: 11. This CDR3 has 15 amino acids. The CDR3 is CASSTLARVAETQYF. CDR3 DNA: TGTGCCAGCAGTACACTAGCGCGGGTCGCCGAGACCCAGTACTTC.

The gene calls are TRBV7-8 and TRBJ1-5; 7 bases line up with TRBD1. CDR1 and CDR2 (germline): SGHVS, FQNEAQ. V shed 6 bases, J shed 3 bases, and the junction held 5 bases outside the gene matches. The CDR3 extends over 14 amino acids. The CDR3 loop is CASSIQGFNQPQHF. The CDR3 nucleotides read TGTGCCAGCAGTATACAGGGGTTCAATCAGCCCCAGCATTTT.

The table lists this clone with a count of one. The V and J genes are TRBV7-2 and TRBJ1-1; no clear D gene. This CDR3 has 13 residues. Looked up from germline, CDR1 is SGHTA and CDR2 is FQGNSA. V was clipped by 2 bases and J by 11 bases, with 15 bases between them. CDR3 region: CASSLPSEARAFF. Written as DNA, the CDR3 is TGTGCCAGCAGCTTACCCTCAGAGGCGCGGGCTTTCTTT.

This clone occurred a few times. The chain recombines TRBV28 with TRBJ1-2; 12 bases match TRBD1. In germline, CDR1 is MDHEN, CDR2 SYDVKM. With 6 bases clipped from V and 8 bases from J, the junction kept 16 bases outside the gene matches. The CDR3 is made up of 17 amino acids. CDR3 loop: CASSSPGQGASGDGYTF. CDR3 coding DNA: TGTGCCAGCAGCTCCCCGGGACAGGGGGCGTCTGGGGACGGCTACACCTTC.

The chain recombines TRBV19 with TRBJ2-3, with TRBD2 matching 13 bases. J lost 3 bases, V lost 1 base, and 1 base had no gene match. CDR3 length equals 16 residues. Germline CDR1 LNHDA, CDR2 SQIVND (reference sequence). The CDR3 is CASSIGTSGRTDTQYF. The DNA of the CDR3 is TGTGCCAGTAGTATAGGGACTAGCGGGAGAACAGATACGCAGTATTTT.

A single count supports this clone. The chain links TRBV9 to TRBJ2-2, with TRBD2 matching over 7 bases. V lost 0 bases, J lost 5 bases, and 4 bases stayed unmatched. This CDR3 has 15 residues. CDR1 and CDR2 from the germline V gene are SGDLS and YYNGEE. The CDR3 DNA follows: TGTGCCAGCAGCGTAGCGGGGGGAGGAACCGGGGAGCTGTTTTTT. Protein product: CASSVAGGGTGELFF.

The V call is TRBV5-1, the J call TRBJ2-7; D is perhaps TRBD1 (6 bases). There are 14 residues in the CDR3. V gave up 1 base and J gave up 6 bases, with 14 bases separating them. The germline gives CDR1 SGHRS, CDR2 YFSETQ. The CDR3 sequence is CASSLNRVYSEQYF. The CDR3 nucleotides read TGCGCCAGCAGCTTGAACAGGGTTTATAGCGAGCAGTACTTC.